The 10 T cell receptor beta chains given below trace back to one sample, sequenced in a study of CD8 T cells in Susac syndrome. The RNA, roughly 0.45 to 1 ug, was put through reverse transcription using random hexamers. From the immunoSEQ multiplex PCR reads, TCRdb called clonotypes with MiXCR, one entry per CDR3 protein. The profile shows under 95,000 distinct CDR3 sequences, around 94% of them singletons. Sequencing used CD4+ T cells from PBMCs. The receptors originated from a human donor with Susac syndrome.

In DNA form, the CDR3 reads TGTGCCAGCAGTTTTAGCATGCTTCGGACGGTACAATACTCTGGGGCCAACGTCCTGACTTTC. It codes for CASSFSMLRTVQYSGANVLTF. V gene TRBV28 combines with J gene TRBJ2-6, with D hard to call. Germline values: CDR1 MDHEN, CDR2 SYDVKM. CDR3 length: 21 amino acids. The V end was cut by 3 bases, the J end by 0 bases, with 24 bases between.

The rearrangement uses TRBV7-9 and TRBJ2-2; 9 bases line up with TRBD1. There are 16 residues in the CDR3. Germline V lookup: CDR1 SEHNR, CDR2 FQNEAQ (reference sequence). J was trimmed by 3 bases and V by 2 bases; bases with no gene match: 4. CDR3 protein: CASSLSRDRDTGELFF. The DNA for the CDR3 is TGTGCCAGCAGCTTATCCCGGGACAGGGACACCGGGGAGCTGTTTTTT.

This clonotype was counted once. The genes are TRBV30 and TRBJ2-2, with 7 bases matching TRBD1. The CDR3 is 14 residues long. Germline CDR1 reads GTSNPN; CDR2 reads SVGIG (reference sequence). J was trimmed by 0 bases and V by 6 bases; bases with no gene match: 4. The CDR3 loop reads CACGQAANTGELFF. In DNA form, the CDR3 reads TGTGCCTGTGGACAGGCCGCGAACACCGGGGAGCTGTTTTTT.

V usage is TRBV6-6 and J usage is TRBJ2-3; no clear D gene. The germline CDR1 and CDR2 sequences are MNHNY and SVGAGI (reference sequence). The CDR3 extends over 14 amino acids. Trimming cost V 4 bases and J 0 bases, with 8 bases left between them. The DNA for the CDR3 is TGTGCCAGCAGTTCGGCCTCCAGCACAGATACGCAGTATTTT. This sequence encodes CASSSASSTDTQYF.

V usage is TRBV18 and J usage is TRBJ2-1; tentatively, D is TRBD1 (7 bases). The germline CDR1 and CDR2 sequences are KGHSH and LQKENI. This CDR3 is 15 amino acids long. V was trimmed by 2 bases and J by 7 bases, leaving 15 bases between them. CDR3 sequence (DNA): TGTGCCAGCTCACCATACAGGGGACGGGAGAATGAGCAGTTCTTC. Encoded protein: CASSPYRGRENEQFF.

This chain joins TRBV20-1 and TRBJ2-3; 8 nucleotides align to TRBD1. The germline V gene has CDR1 DFQATT and CDR2 SNEGSKA (reference sequence). CDR3 length equals 15 residues. The CDR3 DNA is TGCAGAGCAGAGGCGGACAGGGTGAACACAGATACGCAGTATTTT. It translates to CRAEADRVNTDTQYF.

V usage is TRBV7-9 and J usage is TRBJ2-1; TRBD1 might be the D (5 bases). The V gene lost 5 bases and the J gene lost 4 bases, with 18 bases spanning the gap. The CDR3 runs 16 residues. Germline V gene sequence: CDR1 SEHNR, CDR2 FQNEAQ (reference sequence). Here the CDR3 reads CASSPQGAPFYNEQFF. As DNA, the CDR3 is TGTGCCAGCAGCCCCCAAGGGGCACCTTTTTACAATGAGCAGTTCTTC.

The chain combines TRBV5-8 with TRBJ1-6; D might be TRBD1 (6 bases). The CDR3 length is 18 residues. Germline-derived CDR1 and CDR2 are SGHTS and YDEGEE. V was clipped by 0 bases and J by 4 bases, with 17 bases between them. CDR3 protein: CASSLDFGGGEYNSPLHF. CDR3 bases: TGTGCCAGCAGCTTGGACTTCGGTGGGGGCGAGTATAATTCACCCCTCCACTTT.

The chain is built from TRBV5-7 and TRBJ2-5, with 7 positions matching TRBD1. TRBV5-7 is treated as an ORF (open reading frame) with a function not yet certain. The CDR3 runs to 16 residues. V lost 2 bases to trimming and J lost 3 bases; unmatched junction nucleotides: 10. CDR3 coding DNA: TGTGCCAGCAGCTTAAACTTAACAGGGGCTAAAGAGACCCAGTACTTC. It codes for CASSLNLTGAKETQYF.

The chain couples TRBV6-2 or TRBV6-3 to TRBJ2-1, with D perhaps matching TRBD1 (6 bases). Germline loops: CDR1 MNHEY, CDR2 SVGEGT. The CDR3 totals 14 residues. V lost 2 bases to trimming and J lost 8 bases, with 13 bases between them. The CDR3 sequence: CASSYPGQVDEQFF. The DNA for the CDR3 is TGTGCCAGCAGTTACCCGGGACAAGTGGATGAGCAGTTCTTC.